This paragraph covers one T cell receptor beta chain sequence. Its antigen is unidentified. These data originate in a study of Ad26.COV2.S vaccination and SARS-CoV-2 variants. As for treatment: some 20 received Ad26.COV2.S at low or high dose, single or two shots; several received placebo; per-sample allocation not given. Sampling took place 63 days after the first vaccine or placebo injection. At a Boston site, the person donating was an adult of 18-55 years. Trimming shortened V by 3 bases and J by 8 bases, and 13 bases separated the two germline ends. This CDR3 is 14 amino acids long. The germline V gene encodes CDR1 SGHAT and CDR2 FQDESV (reference sequence). TCRdb's copy holds only in-frame clones and misses some; the assay was immunoSEQ multiplex PCR. The sample carries 400,000 to 450,000 clones, 80% to 95% recorded once. Notes on the study in general: Breadth measured for non-spike TCRs was similar across vaccine and placebo recipients. An underestimation of total T cell responses may have resulted from the TCR breadth and depth analyses.

The source of this sequence is a person between 18 and 65 years old who received the Ad26.COV2.S COVID-19 vaccine or a placebo. The sample was peripheral blood, taken in a trial of Ad26.COV2.S vaccine versus placebo. The chain recombines TRBV11-1 with TRBJ1-4; D remains ambiguous. The CDR3 region is CASSFERVGEKLFF. DNA of the CDR3: TGTGCCAGCAGCTTCGAGCGGGTAGGCGAAAAACTGTTTTTT. Full variable domain (rest looked up from reference TRBV11-1 and TRBJ1-4): EAEVAQSPRYKITEKSQAVAFWCDPISGHATLYWYRQILGQGPELLVQFQDESVVDDSQLPKDRFSAERLKGVDSTLKIQPAELGDSAMYLCASSFERVGEKLFFGSGTQLSVL.